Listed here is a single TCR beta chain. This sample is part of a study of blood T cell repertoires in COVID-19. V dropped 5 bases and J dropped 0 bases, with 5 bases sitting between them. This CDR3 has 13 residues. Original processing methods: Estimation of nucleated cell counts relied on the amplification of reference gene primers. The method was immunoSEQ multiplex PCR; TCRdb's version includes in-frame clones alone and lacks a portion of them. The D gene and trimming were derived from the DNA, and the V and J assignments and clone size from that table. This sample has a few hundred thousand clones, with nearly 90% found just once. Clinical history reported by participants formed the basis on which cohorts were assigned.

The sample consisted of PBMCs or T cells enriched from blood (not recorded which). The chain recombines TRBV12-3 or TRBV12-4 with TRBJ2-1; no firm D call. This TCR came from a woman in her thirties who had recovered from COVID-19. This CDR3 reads CASSHTSYNEQFF. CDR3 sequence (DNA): TGTGCCAGCAGTCACACCTCCTACAATGAGCAGTTCTTC.